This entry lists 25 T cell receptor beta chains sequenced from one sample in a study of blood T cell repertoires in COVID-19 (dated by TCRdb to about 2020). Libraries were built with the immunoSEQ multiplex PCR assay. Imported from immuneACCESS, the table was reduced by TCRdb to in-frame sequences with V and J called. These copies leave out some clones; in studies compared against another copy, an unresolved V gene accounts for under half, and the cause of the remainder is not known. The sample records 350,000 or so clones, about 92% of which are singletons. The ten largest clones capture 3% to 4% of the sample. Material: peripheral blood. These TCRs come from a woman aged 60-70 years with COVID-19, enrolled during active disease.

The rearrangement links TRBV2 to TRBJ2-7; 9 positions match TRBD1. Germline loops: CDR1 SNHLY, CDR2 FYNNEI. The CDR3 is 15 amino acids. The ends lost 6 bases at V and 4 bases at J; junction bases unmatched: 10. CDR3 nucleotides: TGTGCCAGCAGAGCTATCGGGACAGGGATATACGAGCAGTACTTC. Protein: CASRAIGTGIYEQYF.

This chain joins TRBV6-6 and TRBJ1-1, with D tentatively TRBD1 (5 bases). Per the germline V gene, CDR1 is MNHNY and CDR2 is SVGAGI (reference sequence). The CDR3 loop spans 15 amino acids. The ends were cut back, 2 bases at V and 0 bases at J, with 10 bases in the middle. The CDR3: CASSYVWGMNTEAFF. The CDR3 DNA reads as TGTGCCAGCAGTTACGTTTGGGGCATGAACACTGAAGCTTTCTTT.

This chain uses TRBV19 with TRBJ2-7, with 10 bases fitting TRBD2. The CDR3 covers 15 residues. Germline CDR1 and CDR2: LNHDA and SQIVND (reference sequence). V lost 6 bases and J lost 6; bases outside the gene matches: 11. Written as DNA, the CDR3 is TGTGCCAGTAGCCCCTTACTAGCGGGGCCTATCGAGCAGTACTTC. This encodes CASSPLLAGPIEQYF.

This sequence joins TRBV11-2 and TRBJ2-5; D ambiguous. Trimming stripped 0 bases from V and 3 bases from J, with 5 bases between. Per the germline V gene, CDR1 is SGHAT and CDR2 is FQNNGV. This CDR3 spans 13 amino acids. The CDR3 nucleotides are TGTGCCAGCAGCTTAGATCCCGAAGAGACCCAGTACTTC. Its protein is CASSLDPEETQYF.

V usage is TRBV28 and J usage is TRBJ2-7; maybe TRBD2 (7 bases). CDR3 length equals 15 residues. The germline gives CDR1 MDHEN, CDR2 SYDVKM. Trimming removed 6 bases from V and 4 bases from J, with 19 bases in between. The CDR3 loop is CASSPGGGVEYEQYF. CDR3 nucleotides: TGTGCCAGCAGCCCAGGAGGGGGGGTTGAATACGAGCAGTACTTC.

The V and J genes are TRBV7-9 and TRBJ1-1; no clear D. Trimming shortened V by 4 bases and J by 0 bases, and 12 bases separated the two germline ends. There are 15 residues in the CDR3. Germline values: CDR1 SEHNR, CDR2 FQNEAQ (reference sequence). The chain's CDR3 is CASSSDSVMNTEAFF. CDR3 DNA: TGTGCCAGCAGCTCGGACTCAGTAATGAACACTGAAGCTTTCTTT.

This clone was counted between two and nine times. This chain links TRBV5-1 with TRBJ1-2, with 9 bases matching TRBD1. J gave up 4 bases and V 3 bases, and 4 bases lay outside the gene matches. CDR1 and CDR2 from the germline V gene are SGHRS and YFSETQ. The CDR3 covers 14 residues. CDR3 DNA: TGCGCCAGCAGCTGGGGACAGGGTATCTATGGCTACACCTTC. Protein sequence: CASSWGQGIYGYTF.

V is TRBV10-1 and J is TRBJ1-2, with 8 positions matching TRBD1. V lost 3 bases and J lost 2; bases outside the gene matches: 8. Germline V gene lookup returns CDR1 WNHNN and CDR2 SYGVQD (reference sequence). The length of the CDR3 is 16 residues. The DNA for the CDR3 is TGCGCCAGCAGTGATAACGGACAGGGCAGAAACTATGGCTACACCTTC. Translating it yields CASSDNGQGRNYGYTF.

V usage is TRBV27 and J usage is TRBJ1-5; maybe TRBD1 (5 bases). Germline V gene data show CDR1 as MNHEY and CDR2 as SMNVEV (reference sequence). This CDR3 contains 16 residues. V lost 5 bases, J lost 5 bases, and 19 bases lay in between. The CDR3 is CASSGGGSQAYQPQHF. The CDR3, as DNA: TGTGCCAGCAGTGGCGGGGGTTCCCAGGCCTATCAGCCCCAGCATTTT.

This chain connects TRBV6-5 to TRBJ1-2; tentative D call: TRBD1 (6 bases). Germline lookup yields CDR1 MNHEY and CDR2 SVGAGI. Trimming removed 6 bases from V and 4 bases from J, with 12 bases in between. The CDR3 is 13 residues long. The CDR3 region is CASRYREGYGYTF. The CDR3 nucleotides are TGTGCCAGCAGGTACAGGGAGGGCTATGGCTACACCTTC.

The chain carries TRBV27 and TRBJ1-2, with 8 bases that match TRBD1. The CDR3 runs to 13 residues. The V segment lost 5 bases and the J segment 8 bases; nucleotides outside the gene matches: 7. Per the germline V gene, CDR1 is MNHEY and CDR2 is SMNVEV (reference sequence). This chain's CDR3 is CASSPWTGNGYTF. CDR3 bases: TGTGCCAGCAGTCCATGGACAGGGAACGGCTACACCTTC.

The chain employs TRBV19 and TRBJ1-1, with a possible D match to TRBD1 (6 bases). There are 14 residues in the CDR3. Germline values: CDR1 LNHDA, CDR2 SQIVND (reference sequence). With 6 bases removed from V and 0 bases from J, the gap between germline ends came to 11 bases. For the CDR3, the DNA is TGTGCCAGTAGGGACAGATTTTTGAACACTGAAGCTTTCTTT. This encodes CASRDRFLNTEAFF.

The DNA for the CDR3 is TGTGCCTGGAGCCGAGGACAGGGCTGGGGCTACACCTTC. It specifies CAWSRGQGWGYTF. This rearrangement joins TRBV30 to TRBJ1-2; 8 nucleotides match TRBD1. CDR1 is GTSNPN and CDR2 is SVGIG in the germline V gene (reference sequence). The V and J ends lost 3 bases and 8 bases, in that order; junction bases with no gene match: 8. The CDR3 is made up of 13 amino acids.

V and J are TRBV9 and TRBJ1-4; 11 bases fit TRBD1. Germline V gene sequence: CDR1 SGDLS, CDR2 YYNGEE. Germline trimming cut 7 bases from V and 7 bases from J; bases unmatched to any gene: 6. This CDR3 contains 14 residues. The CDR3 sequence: CASGGQGVGEKLFF. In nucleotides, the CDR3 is TGTGCCAGCGGGGGACAGGGGGTTGGTGAAAAACTGTTTTTT.

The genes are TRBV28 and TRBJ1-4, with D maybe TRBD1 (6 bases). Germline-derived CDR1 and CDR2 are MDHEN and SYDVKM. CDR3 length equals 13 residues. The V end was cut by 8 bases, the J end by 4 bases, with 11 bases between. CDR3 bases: TGTGCCAGCCTGAAAGGGGGTAATGAAAAACTGTTTTTT. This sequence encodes CASLKGGNEKLFF. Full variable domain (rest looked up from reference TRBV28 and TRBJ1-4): DVKVTQSSRYLVKRTGEKVFLECVQDMDHENMFWYRQDPGLGLRLIYFSYDVKMKEKGDIPEGYSVSREKKERFSLILESASTNQTSMYLCASLKGGNEKLFFGSGTQLSVL.

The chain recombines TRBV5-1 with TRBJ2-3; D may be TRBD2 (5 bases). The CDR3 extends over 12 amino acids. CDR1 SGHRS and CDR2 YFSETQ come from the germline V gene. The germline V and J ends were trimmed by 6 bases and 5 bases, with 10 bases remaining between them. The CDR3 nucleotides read TGCGCCAGCACGGGGATTGGAGATACGCAGTATTTT. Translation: CASTGIGDTQYF. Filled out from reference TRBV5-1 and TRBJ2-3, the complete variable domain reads KAGVTQTPRYLIKTRGQQVTLSCSPISGHRSVSWYQQTPGQGLQFLFEYFSETQRNKGNFPGRFSGRQFSNSRSEMNVSTLELGDSALYLCASTGIGDTQYFGPGTRLTVL.

The CDR3 DNA is TGTGCCAGCAGCCAGGGGAGCACAGATACGCAGTATTTT. It is translated as CASSQGSTDTQYF. The V call is TRBV27, the J call TRBJ2-3; D perhaps matches TRBD1 (6 bases). V was pared by 6 bases and J by 0 bases, with 7 bases between. CDR3 length: 13 residues. Germline-derived CDR1 and CDR2 are MNHEY and SMNVEV (reference sequence).

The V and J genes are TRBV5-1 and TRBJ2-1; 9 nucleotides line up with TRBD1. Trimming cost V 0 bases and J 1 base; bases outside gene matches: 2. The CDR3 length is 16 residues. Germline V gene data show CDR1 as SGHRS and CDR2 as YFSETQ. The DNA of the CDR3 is TGCGCCAGCAGCTTGGCGACAGGGGGGTCCTACAATGAGCAGTTCTTC. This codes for CASSLATGGSYNEQFF.

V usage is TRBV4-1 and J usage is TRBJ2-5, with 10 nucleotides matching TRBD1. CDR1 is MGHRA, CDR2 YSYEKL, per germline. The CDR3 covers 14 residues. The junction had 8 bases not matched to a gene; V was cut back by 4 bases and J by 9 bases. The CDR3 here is CASSPARQGAAQYF. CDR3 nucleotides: TGCGCCAGCAGCCCGGCCAGACAGGGGGCGGCCCAGTACTTC.

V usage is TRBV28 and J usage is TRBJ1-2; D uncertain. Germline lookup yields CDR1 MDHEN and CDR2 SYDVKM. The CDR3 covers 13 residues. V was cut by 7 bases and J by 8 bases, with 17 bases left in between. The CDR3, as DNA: TGTGCCAGCATTGCTAATACTCTCCGGGGCTACACCTTC. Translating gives CASIANTLRGYTF.

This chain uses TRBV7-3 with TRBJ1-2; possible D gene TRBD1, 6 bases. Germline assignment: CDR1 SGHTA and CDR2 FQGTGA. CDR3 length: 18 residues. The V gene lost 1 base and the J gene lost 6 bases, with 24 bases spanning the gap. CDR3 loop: CASSLRKKEDRGLHGYTF. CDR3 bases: TGTGCCAGCAGCTTAAGGAAAAAGGAGGACAGAGGCCTTCATGGCTACACCTTC. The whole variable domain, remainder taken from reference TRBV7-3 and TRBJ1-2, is GAGVSQTPSNKVTEKGKYVELRCDPISGHTALYWYRQSLGQGPEFLIYFQGTGAADDSGLPNDRFFAVRPEGSVSTLKIQRTERGDSAVYLCASSLRKKEDRGLHGYTFGSGTRLTVV.

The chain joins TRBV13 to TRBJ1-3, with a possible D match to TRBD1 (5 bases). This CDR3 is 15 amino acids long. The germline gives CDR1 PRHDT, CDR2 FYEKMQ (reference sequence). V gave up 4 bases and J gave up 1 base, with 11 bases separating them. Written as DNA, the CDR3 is TGTGCCAGCAGCTCCTTTCCAGGGTCTGGAAACACCATATATTTT. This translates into CASSSFPGSGNTIYF.

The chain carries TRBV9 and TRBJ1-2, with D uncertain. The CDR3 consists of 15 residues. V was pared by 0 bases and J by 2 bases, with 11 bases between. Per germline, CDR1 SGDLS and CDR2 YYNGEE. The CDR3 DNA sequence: TGTGCCAGCAGCGTAGATGGGCAGGCGAACTATGGCTACACCTTC. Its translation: CASSVDGQANYGYTF.

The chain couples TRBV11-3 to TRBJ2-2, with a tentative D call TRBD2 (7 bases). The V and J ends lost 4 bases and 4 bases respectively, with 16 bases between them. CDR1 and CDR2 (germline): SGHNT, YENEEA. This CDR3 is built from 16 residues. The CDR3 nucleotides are TGTGCCAGCAGCTATAGGGGAGGGGACACCACCGGGGAGCTGTTTTTT. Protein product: CASSYRGGDTTGELFF.

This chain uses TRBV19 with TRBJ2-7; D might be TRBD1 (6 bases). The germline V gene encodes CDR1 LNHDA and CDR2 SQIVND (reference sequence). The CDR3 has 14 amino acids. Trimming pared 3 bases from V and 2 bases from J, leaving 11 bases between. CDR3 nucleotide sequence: TGTGCCAGTAGTATTCAGGGGTCGGCCTACGAGCAGTACTTC. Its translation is CASSIQGSAYEQYF.